Listed here is a single TCR beta chain. Its antigen is unidentified. Donors were Caucasian adults residing in Nashville, Tennessee, USA. CD4+ cells yielded CD45RA+ naive and CD45RA-negative memory subsets. TCRdb's table, derived via immunoSEQ multiplex PCR, lists solely in-frame clones and lacks some. This sample has 1.4 million or so clones, with about 98.5% found just once. The data belong to a study of shared clonotypes between healthy human individuals. Study results and caveats: The study found lower generation probabilities in non-shared clonotypes than in those shared by all four donors. Generally, estimated richness proved larger in naive subsets than it did in memory subsets.

Germline V gene sequence: CDR1 SGHDN, CDR2 FVKESK. This CDR3 contains 13 residues. Deletions cut 0 bases from V and 7 bases from J, with 9 bases between. The chain combines TRBV14 with TRBJ1-1; D is ambiguous. The sequence was obtained from a man younger than 40 in good health. The sample consisted of naive CD4+ T cells sorted from blood. Subset indicated: CD45RA+ positively selected. CDR3 nucleotides: TGTGCCAGCAGCCAAGATCTGACCAATGAAGCTTTCTTT. Translated, it gives CASSQDLTNEAFF. The full variable domain, completed using reference TRBV14 and TRBJ1-1, is EAGVTQFPSHSVIEKGQTVTLRCDPISGHDNLYWYRRVMGKEIKFLLHFVKESKQDESGMPNNRFLAERTGGTYSTLKVQPAELEDSGVYFCASSQDLTNEAFFGQGTRLTVV.